This T cell receptor beta chain derives from a study of blood T cells in healthy people across ages. The germline gives CDR1 SGHAT, CDR2 FQNNGV. The CDR3 is 15 amino acids. Germline trimming cut 6 bases from V and 5 bases from J; bases unmatched to any gene: 11. PCR was performed a second time for roughly 7 to 11 cycles using a sample-barcoded 5' primer and a J-beta primer mix. TCRdb ran MiXCR on the 5' RACE reads and lists one entry per CDR3 protein. The sample has 2 million or so distinct CDR3 sequences; roughly 50% are singletons. Sequenced input: blood. This clonotype originated in a middle-aged woman in good health. The chain employs TRBV11-2 and TRBJ2-7; 9 nucleotides agree with TRBD1. This CDR3 reads CASRLGRDRVHEQYF. CDR3 DNA: TGTGCCAGCAGACTCGGCCGGGACAGGGTCCACGAGCAGTACTTC.